Each of the 3 T cell receptor beta chains below was sequenced from the same sample in a study of cytomegalovirus exposure and HLA in healthy donors. With 60 Vbeta and 13 Jbeta primers, the PCR was carried out. Sequencing used immunoSEQ multiplex PCR; TCRdb keeps in-frame clones, though not all of them. This table has under 200,000 clones, roughly 80% appearing once. Sequencing was performed on PBMCs. The receptors were gathered from a young woman in good health and CMV-seronegative.

The V gene is TRBV6-1, the J gene TRBJ2-7; the match to TRBD2 covers 11 bases. Germline CDR1 reads MNHNS; CDR2 reads SASEGT. The V segment lost 6 bases and the J segment 4 bases; nucleotides outside the gene matches: 8. CDR3 length equals 15 residues. The CDR3 coding sequence is TGTGCCAGCAGATCCGGGACTAGCGGCCCTTACGAGCAGTACTTC. Its protein product is CASRSGTSGPYEQYF.

CDR3 sequence (DNA): TGTGCCAGCAGCGCCGATGCAAAATCCGGTGGCTACACCTTC. Residues: CASSADAKSGGYTF. This chain joins TRBV9 and TRBJ1-2; D call uncertain. In germline, CDR1 is SGDLS, CDR2 YYNGEE. Trimming pared 3 bases from V and 7 bases from J, leaving 16 bases between. The CDR3 has 14 residues.

The chain links TRBV9 to TRBJ2-1; TRBD2 agrees at 8 bases. CDR1 and CDR2 (germline): SGDLS, YYNGEE. The CDR3 covers 15 residues. V was pared by 0 bases and J by 9 bases, with 8 bases of the junction left unmatched. The CDR3 loop is CASSVVGAGVPEQFF. The CDR3 DNA follows: TGTGCCAGCAGCGTAGTAGGAGCGGGAGTACCTGAGCAGTTCTTC.